This is a list of T cell receptor beta chains from one sample in a study of response to subunit inactivated influenza vaccine. TCRdb redid the calling of the RT-PCR reads with MiXCR, one entry per CDR3 protein. The sample carries around 160,000 distinct CDR3 sequences, 11% recorded once. Sequenced here: non-naive T cells sorted from PBMCs, sampled roughly 46 days after vaccination. These receptor sequences come from a man aged 50 to 59 who received an inactivated influenza vaccine. Each CDR3 is given with its conserved first and last residue.

j_call v_call cdr3_aa
TRBJ2-7 TRBV11-2 CASSLDGHSMTYEQYF
TRBJ2-5 TRBV20-1 CSARDSGRAEETQYF
TRBJ2-1 TRBV6-5 CASSRNGASGGYNEQFF
TRBJ2-5 TRBV7-6 CASTRNRQLQETQYF
TRBJ1-2 TRBV24-1 CATSDLRQGYGYTF
TRBJ2-3 TRBV4-1 CASSQTGWADTQYF
TRBJ1-1 TRBV4-2 CASSQEEGARNTEAFF
TRBJ2-5 TRBV15 CATSRGNRGAETQYF
TRBJ2-1 TRBV6-1 CASSEMGVEQFF
TRBJ2-5 TRBV7-8 CASSLLRGVQETQYF
TRBJ2-5 TRBV5-5 CASSFLVGGQETQYF
TRBJ2-3 TRBV4-1 CASSFQSRRGGSSTDTQYF
TRBJ2-5 TRBV5-6 CASSRELVETQYF
TRBJ1-4 TRBV28 CASRPTGGSNEKLFF
TRBJ2-7 TRBV12-3/TRBV12-4 CASSLPGGAMYEQYF
TRBJ2-1 TRBV5-1 CASSIGTANYNEQFF
TRBJ2-3 TRBV6-1 CASQIRGSDTQYF
TRBJ2-1 TRBV3-1 CASSPRTGRVYNEQFF
TRBJ2-7 TRBV7-8 CASSLSQGGYEQYF
TRBJ1-4 TRBV4-2 CASSPPTFRGRLSKKLFF
TRBJ2-4 TRBV29-1 CSVGSGIGQGIQYF
TRBJ2-3 TRBV20-1 CSATSGGSTDTQYF
TRBJ1-5 TRBV18 CASSPGANQPQHF
TRBJ2-6 TRBV11-3 CASSLAGANVLTF
TRBJ2-5 TRBV7-3 CASSEDGETQYF
TRBJ2-7 TRBV10-3 CAISESRQEQYF
TRBJ2-5 TRBV7-2 CASSTLGTQYF
TRBJ2-5 TRBV5-6 CASSESRTRQETQYF
TRBJ2-1 TRBV9 CASSPGTLNNEQFF
TRBJ2-5 TRBV5-1 CASSLEGSQYF
TRBJ1-1 TRBV30 CAAGADTEAFF
TRBJ2-3 TRBV15 CATSRDKAGEGTQYF
TRBJ2-7 TRBV20-1 CSARSPRLGQYF
TRBJ1-1 TRBV3-1 CASSHRSTEAFF
TRBJ2-2 TRBV27 CASSSHQTGTGGELFF
TRBJ2-5 TRBV27 CASSFLKGFEPETQYF
TRBJ2-5 TRBV10-3 CAILGGIGETQYF
TRBJ2-1 TRBV12-3/TRBV12-4 CASSPGADNYNEQFF
TRBJ2-1 TRBV29-1 CSVGDGANEQFF
TRBJ1-1 TRBV29-1 CSVGGETEAFF
TRBJ1-3 TRBV5-1 CASSLSFSGNTIYF
TRBJ2-7 TRBV5-6 CASATGQLTSYEQYF
TRBJ2-1 TRBV6-2/TRBV6-3 CASTHRSWYGSYNEQFF
TRBJ2-1 TRBV2 CASHLGSYNEQFF
TRBJ2-1 TRBV6-4 CASSPGGANNEQFF
TRBJ2-6 TRBV28 CASRGAGANVLTF
TRBJ2-5 TRBV14 CASSHPDTPRALPAQETQYF